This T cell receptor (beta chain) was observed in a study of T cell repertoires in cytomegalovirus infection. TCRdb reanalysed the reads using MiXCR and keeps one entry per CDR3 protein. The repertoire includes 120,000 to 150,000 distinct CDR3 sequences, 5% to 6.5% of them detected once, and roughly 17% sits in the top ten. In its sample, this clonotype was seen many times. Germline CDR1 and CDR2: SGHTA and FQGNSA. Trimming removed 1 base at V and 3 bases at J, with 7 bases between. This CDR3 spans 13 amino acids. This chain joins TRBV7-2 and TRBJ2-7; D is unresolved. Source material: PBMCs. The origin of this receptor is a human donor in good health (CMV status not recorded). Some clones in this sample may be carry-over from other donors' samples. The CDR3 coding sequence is TGTGCCAGCAGCTTAGGATCCGACTACGAGCAGTACTTC. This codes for CASSLGSDYEQYF.